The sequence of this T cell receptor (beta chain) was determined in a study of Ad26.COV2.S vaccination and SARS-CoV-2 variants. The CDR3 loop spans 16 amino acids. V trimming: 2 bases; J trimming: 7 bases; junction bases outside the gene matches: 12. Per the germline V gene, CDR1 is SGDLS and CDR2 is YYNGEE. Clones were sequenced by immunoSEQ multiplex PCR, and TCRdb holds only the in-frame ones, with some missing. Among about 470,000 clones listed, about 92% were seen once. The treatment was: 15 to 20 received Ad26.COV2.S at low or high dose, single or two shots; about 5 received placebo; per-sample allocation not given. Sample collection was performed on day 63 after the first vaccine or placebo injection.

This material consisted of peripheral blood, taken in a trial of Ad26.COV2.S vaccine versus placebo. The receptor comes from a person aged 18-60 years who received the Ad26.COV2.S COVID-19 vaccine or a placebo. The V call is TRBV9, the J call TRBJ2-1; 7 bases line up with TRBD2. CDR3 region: CASSVGLRWEGNEQFF. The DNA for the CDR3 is TGTGCCAGCAGCGTTGGACTCCGCTGGGAGGGGAATGAGCAGTTCTTC.